This T cell receptor (beta chain) was identified in a study of blood T cells in healthy people across ages. Overall study findings and caveats: Unsorted PBMCs ruled out conclusive naive versus antigen-experienced comparison. TCR beta diversity per million T cells fell roughly linearly with age.

CDR3 length: 15 residues. V was pared by 4 bases and J by 6 bases, with 17 bases between. From germline, CDR1 is SGHDT and CDR2 YYEEEE. In its sample, this clonotype was seen a few times. Its cognate antigen is unknown. Sample-barcoded 5' priming and a J-beta primer mix drove a second PCR of about 6 to 12 cycles. TCRdb used MiXCR to reprocess the 5' RACE reads, holding one entry per CDR3 protein. In the table there are over 1.5 million distinct CDR3 sequences, about 49% of which are singletons. Isolation of PBMCs gave at least 6.5 million cells per sample. The rearrangement joins TRBV5-6 to TRBJ2-1, with D perhaps being TRBD1 or TRBD2 (6 bases each). The clonotype comes from a woman aged 40 to 49 in good health. The material sequenced was blood. The CDR3 DNA follows: TGTGCCAGCAGCCCCGCTCCGGGGGCCCTCAATGAGCAGTTCTTC. Residues: CASSPAPGALNEQFF. Together with reference TRBV5-6 and TRBJ2-1, the CDR3 gives the full variable domain: DAGVTQSPTHLIKTRGQQVTLRCSPKSGHDTVSWYQQALGQGPQFIFQYYEEEERQRGNFPDRFSGHQFPNYSSELNVNALLLGDSALYLCASSPAPGALNEQFFGPGTRLTVL.